This passage covers 14 T cell receptor beta chains from one sample sequenced in a study of blood T cells in healthy people across ages. It was with a sample-barcoded 5' primer and a J-beta primer mix that a second PCR of roughly 7 to 11 cycles was run. TCRdb reprocessed the 5' RACE reads with MiXCR, giving one entry per CDR3 protein. The table shows approximately 680,000 distinct CDR3 sequences, with about 34% occurring only once. The sequencing input was blood. Every receptor here comes from a woman at least 80 years old in good health.

This clonotype was recorded many times. The CDR3 DNA reads as TGCAGTGCTAGTGGCCAGGGAACCGCTGAAGCTTTCTTT. It encodes CSASGQGTAEAFF. The chain combines TRBV20-1 with TRBJ1-1; D perhaps matches TRBD1 (5 bases). Germline loops: CDR1 DFQATT, CDR2 SNEGSKA (reference sequence). The CDR3 totals 13 residues. The V and J ends lost 3 bases and 6 bases respectively, with 14 bases between them.

There are many counts of this clonotype. The rearrangement uses TRBV11-2 and TRBJ2-3; D unclear. Germline lookup yields CDR1 SGHAT and CDR2 FQNNGV. Trimming took off 4 bases at V and 3 bases at J, with 14 bases between the two ends. The CDR3 contains 15 residues. The CDR3: CASSSSPVKTDTQYF. CDR3 nucleotides: TGTGCCAGCAGCTCTTCCCCGGTCAAAACAGATACGCAGTATTTT.

The V call is TRBV7-9, the J call TRBJ1-1; tentatively, D is TRBD1 (5 bases). Germline assignment: CDR1 SEHNR and CDR2 FQNEAQ (reference sequence). CDR3 length: 15 residues. V shed 4 bases and J shed 6 bases, with 18 bases lying between them. The DNA of the CDR3 is TGTGCCAGCAGCTACCAGAAGGGGTGGGAATCTGAAGCTTTCTTT. It is translated as CASSYQKGWESEAFF.

Note on this clonotype: Since a much larger clone is just one base distant, this may be a read error. The chain combines TRBV12-3 or TRBV12-4 with TRBJ1-2; D is perhaps TRBD1 (6 bases). The CDR3 loop spans 15 amino acids. The CDR3 loop reads CGSQRGTVANYGYTF. CDR3 DNA: TGTGGCAGCCAGAGGGGGACCGTAGCTAACTATGGCTACACCTTC.

This rearrangement joins TRBV6-4 to TRBJ2-1; perhaps TRBD1 as D (5 bases). V lost 0 bases and J lost 6, with 9 bases in between. The CDR3 has 14 amino acids. The V gene's germline CDR1 is MRHNA and CDR2 SNTAGT. The CDR3 sequence is CASSDSGQGNEQFF. The CDR3 region has the DNA TGTGCCAGCAGTGACTCGGGGCAGGGCAATGAGCAGTTCTTC.

This clonotype occurred many times. The chain couples TRBV2 to TRBJ1-5; tentative D call: TRBD1 (6 bases). Trimming removed 3 bases at V and 0 bases at J, with 12 bases between. The CDR3 has 16 amino acids. Germline V gene lookup returns CDR1 SNHLY and CDR2 FYNNEI. The CDR3, as DNA: TGTGCCAGCAGTGAGGGGCAGGGGTATAGCAATCAGCCCCAGCATTTT. It is translated as CASSEGQGYSNQPQHF. Supplemented by reference TRBV2 and TRBJ1-5, the full variable domain reads EPEVTQTPSHQVTQMGQEVILRCVPISNHLYFYWYRQILGQKVEFLVSFYNNEISEKSEIFDDQFSVERPDGSNFTLKIRSTKLEDSAMYFCASSEGQGYSNQPQHFGDGTRLSIL.

Of note for this clonotype: A read error may be the cause here, since a much bigger clone is one base away. The rearrangement uses TRBV5-1 and TRBJ1-1; D not resolved. This CDR3 comprises 16 residues. Germline V gene data show CDR1 as SGHRS and CDR2 as YFSETQ. The CDR3 spells CASSLARDTPNTEACF. The CDR3 region has the DNA TGCGCCAGCAGCTTGGCCCGGGATACCCCGAACACTGAAGCTTGCTTT.

At least ten counts were recorded for this clonotype. V and J are TRBV27 and TRBJ2-4; no definite D call. Germline CDR1 is MNHEY and CDR2 is SMNVEV (reference sequence). The V gene lost 3 bases and the J gene lost 13 bases, with 16 bases spanning the gap. The CDR3 totals 13 residues. The CDR3: CASSFGVGYEQYF. The CDR3 DNA follows: TGTGCCAGCAGTTTCGGTGTGGGGTATGAGCAGTACTTC.

The CDR3 nucleotides read TGCAGTGCTAGTGAGTGGCGCGCGGCCTACGAGCAGTACTTC. This translates into CSASEWRAAYEQYF. The V call is TRBV20-1, the J call TRBJ2-7; D remains ambiguous. This CDR3 comprises 14 residues. Looked up from germline, CDR1 is DFQATT and CDR2 is SNEGSKA (reference sequence). V lost 3 bases and J 2 bases, leaving 14 bases between the germline ends.

Notes on this clonotype: One end of the junction fails to match germline, which may point to a read error. The chain uses TRBV29-1 and TRBJ2-3; TRBD2 might be the D (6 bases). The CDR3 covers 16 residues. CDR1 SQVTM and CDR2 ANQGSEA come from the germline V gene. The CDR3 loop is CSVESRRRTNTDTQYF. The DNA for the CDR3 is TGTAGCGTTGAATCGAGGAGGCGGACTAACACAGATACGCAGTATTTT.

The gene calls are TRBV29-1 and TRBJ2-4; possibly TRBD1 for D (6 bases). The CDR3 length is 13 residues. V was pared by 2 bases and J by 13 bases, with 18 bases between. CDR1 is SQVTM, CDR2 ANQGSEA, per germline. CDR3 amino acids: CSVETGTSYKQYF. The CDR3 nucleotides read TGCAGCGTTGAAACAGGGACCTCCTACAAGCAGTACTTC.

This clonotype was seen ten or more times. V and J are TRBV29-1 and TRBJ1-2; D call uncertain. Trimming cost V 0 bases and J 4 bases, with 12 bases left between them. The length of the CDR3 is 14 residues. Per the germline V gene, CDR1 is SQVTM and CDR2 is ANQGSEA. The CDR3 loop is CSVEDLTGIYGYTF. The CDR3 region has the DNA TGCAGCGTTGAAGATCTGACGGGAATCTATGGCTACACCTTC. The variable domain in full, completed from reference TRBV29-1 and TRBJ1-2, reads SAVISQKPSRDICQRGTSLTIQCQVDSQVTMMFWYRQQPGQSLTLIATANQGSEATYESGFVIDKFPISRPNLTFSTLTVSNMSPEDSSIYLCSVEDLTGIYGYTFGSGTRLTVV.

This clonotype was seen a few times. This rearrangement joins TRBV6-1 to TRBJ1-2; the D gene is possibly TRBD1 (5 bases). The V gene's germline CDR1 is MNHNS and CDR2 SASEGT. This CDR3 has 14 amino acids. Trimming pared 2 bases from V and 4 bases from J, leaving 11 bases between. The CDR3 sequence: CASSEHGQIYGYTF. The DNA for the CDR3 is TGTGCCAGCAGTGAACATGGACAAATCTATGGCTACACCTTC.

The rearrangement uses TRBV7-2 and TRBJ1-1, with D maybe TRBD1 (6 bases). CDR3 size: 14 residues. The germline V and J ends were trimmed by 6 bases and 6 bases, with 17 bases remaining between them. From germline, CDR1 is SGHTA and CDR2 FQGNSA. The CDR3 DNA reads TGTGCCAGCAGGCTTGAACTCGGGGGCTCTGAAGCTTTCTTT. Residues: CASRLELGGSEAFF. The full variable domain, with the rest looked up from reference TRBV7-2 and TRBJ1-1, is GAGVSQSPSNKVTEKGKDVELRCDPISGHTALYWYRQSLGQGLEFLIYFQGNSAPDKSGLPSDRFSAERTGGSVSTLTIQRTQQEDSAVYLCASRLELGGSEAFFGQGTRLTVV.